The rows below give T cell receptor beta chains drawn from one sample of a study of CD8+CD57+ T cells in acquired aplastic anemia. TCRdb used MiXCR to reprocess the reads, holding one entry per CDR3 protein. The sample holds over 150,000 distinct CDR3 sequences, more than 60% seen once. Sequenced: sorted CD4+, CD8+, or CD8+CD57+ T cells (not recorded which) from PBMCs. The origin of the receptors is a human donor with aplastic anemia. The CDR3 runs from the conserved cysteine through the conserved F or W. The size field is filled for only some rows; it gives once, few, many or a size class.

clone_size: NA; j_call: TRBJ2-2; v_call: TRBV29-1; cdr3_aa: CSALQGPTGELFF
clone_size: NA; j_call: TRBJ1-2; v_call: TRBV14; cdr3_aa: CASSRLIDYGYTF
clone_size: few; j_call: TRBJ1-1; v_call: TRBV2; cdr3_aa: CASSGLMNTEAFF
clone_size: many; j_call: TRBJ2-7; v_call: TRBV7-7; cdr3_aa: CASSLRFGQSYEQYF
clone_size: NA; j_call: TRBJ2-7; v_call: TRBV2; cdr3_aa: CASSLAGDREQYF
clone_size: NA; j_call: TRBJ1-1; v_call: TRBV19; cdr3_aa: CASREAEAFF
clone_size: NA; j_call: TRBJ2-1; v_call: TRBV9; cdr3_aa: CASSVTSGDYNEQFF
clone_size: NA; j_call: TRBJ1-3; v_call: TRBV7-8; cdr3_aa: CASSLRGATSGNTIYF
clone_size: few; j_call: TRBJ2-3; v_call: TRBV20-1; cdr3_aa: CSARLAGGTDTQYF
clone_size: NA; j_call: TRBJ2-5; v_call: TRBV7-6; cdr3_aa: CASSFLVWETQYF
clone_size: NA; j_call: TRBJ1-2; v_call: TRBV14; cdr3_aa: CASSQALTGGRGATF
clone_size: NA; j_call: TRBJ2-7; v_call: TRBV20-1; cdr3_aa: CSAIPLGEQYF
clone_size: many; j_call: TRBJ1-2; v_call: TRBV20-1; cdr3_aa: CSARRGQETYGYTF
clone_size: NA; j_call: TRBJ2-3; v_call: TRBV4-3; cdr3_aa: CASSTGASIDTQYF
clone_size: many; j_call: TRBJ2-7; v_call: TRBV10-3; cdr3_aa: CAISGPGTGAPYEQYF
clone_size: few; j_call: TRBJ1-3; v_call: TRBV15; cdr3_aa: CATSRGGRADF
clone_size: NA; j_call: TRBJ1-4; v_call: TRBV25-1; cdr3_aa: CASSEWGREKLFF
clone_size: NA; j_call: TRBJ2-7; v_call: TRBV20-1; cdr3_aa: CSAAGLAGGVGYEQYF
clone_size: NA; j_call: TRBJ1-1; v_call: TRBV12-5; cdr3_aa: CASSYDSEAFF
clone_size: many; j_call: TRBJ2-7; v_call: TRBV6-4; cdr3_aa: CASSVDMGQGYEQYF
clone_size: NA; j_call: TRBJ2-7; v_call: TRBV7-9; cdr3_aa: CASSDGTGLGEQYF
clone_size: NA; j_call: TRBJ2-7; v_call: TRBV7-9; cdr3_aa: CASSQTTSSGDPYEQYF
clone_size: NA; j_call: TRBJ2-7; v_call: TRBV27; cdr3_aa: CASSHGTRSYEQYF
clone_size: once; j_call: TRBJ1-1; v_call: TRBV25-1; cdr3_aa: CASSEPNTEAFF
clone_size: NA; j_call: TRBJ2-7; v_call: TRBV24-1; cdr3_aa: CATSEGQDSWNEQYF
clone_size: NA; j_call: TRBJ1-2; v_call: TRBV7-9; cdr3_aa: CASSLAVSWGYTF
clone_size: NA; j_call: TRBJ2-6; v_call: TRBV20-1; cdr3_aa: CSARHRSSGANVLTF
clone_size: NA; j_call: TRBJ2-7; v_call: TRBV7-3; cdr3_aa: CASSLPNTLEYF
clone_size: few; j_call: TRBJ1-2; v_call: TRBV29-1; cdr3_aa: CSVVTGPTPTSGYTF
clone_size: NA; j_call: TRBJ2-5; v_call: TRBV24-1; cdr3_aa: CATRGLAETQYF
clone_size: NA; j_call: TRBJ1-5; v_call: TRBV12-3/TRBV12-4; cdr3_aa: CASGWGISNQPQHF
clone_size: NA; j_call: TRBJ1-1; v_call: TRBV20-1; cdr3_aa: CSMSTGGGLHTEAFF
clone_size: NA; j_call: TRBJ1-1; v_call: TRBV2; cdr3_aa: CASSEGRGAGGAFF
clone_size: NA; j_call: TRBJ2-5; v_call: TRBV2; cdr3_aa: CASSRPLGTQYF
clone_size: once; j_call: TRBJ1-3; v_call: TRBV7-3; cdr3_aa: CASSLLGRSSGNTIYF
clone_size: NA; j_call: TRBJ2-1; v_call: TRBV25-1; cdr3_aa: CASSEGMGTGAYNEQFF
clone_size: many; j_call: TRBJ1-5; v_call: TRBV4-1; cdr3_aa: CASSQDRGNNQPQHF
clone_size: NA; j_call: TRBJ2-1; v_call: TRBV7-9; cdr3_aa: CASSLAYGSEQFF